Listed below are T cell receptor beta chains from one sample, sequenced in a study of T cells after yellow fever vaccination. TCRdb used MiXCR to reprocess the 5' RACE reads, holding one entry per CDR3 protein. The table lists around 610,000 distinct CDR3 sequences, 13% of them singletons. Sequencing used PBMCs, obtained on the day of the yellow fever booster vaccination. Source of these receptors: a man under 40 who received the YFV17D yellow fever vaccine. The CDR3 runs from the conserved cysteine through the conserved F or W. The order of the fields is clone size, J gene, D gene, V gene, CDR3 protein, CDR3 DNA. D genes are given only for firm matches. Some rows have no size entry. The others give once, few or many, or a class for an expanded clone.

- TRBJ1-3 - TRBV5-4 CASSLIGSSGNTIYF TGTGCCAGCAGCTTGATCGGGAGCTCTGGAAACACCATATATTTT
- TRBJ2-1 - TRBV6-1 CASTDSGLPGFYEQFF TGTGCCAGCACCGATAGCGGACTCCCAGGGTTTTATGAGCAGTTCTTC
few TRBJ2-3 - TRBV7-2 CASSARFRADTQYF TGTGCCAGCAGCGCGCGCTTTCGGGCAGATACGCAGTATTTT
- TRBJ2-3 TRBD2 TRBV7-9 CASSLGLAAISTDTQYF TGTGCCAGCAGCTTAGGACTAGCGGCTATTAGCACAGATACGCAGTATTTT
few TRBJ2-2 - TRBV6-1 CASSKEYGRELFF TGTGCCAGCAGTAAAGAGTACGGCCGGGAGCTGTTTTTT
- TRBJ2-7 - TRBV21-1 CASRQGSEQYF TGTGCCAGCCGCCAGGGGTCCGAGCAGTACTTC
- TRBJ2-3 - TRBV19 CASSTSTVYRTDTQYF TGTGCCAGTAGTACGTCGACCGTTTACCGGACAGATACGCAGTATTTT
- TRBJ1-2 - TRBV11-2 CASSLGQANYGYTF TGTGCCAGCAGCTTAGGACAGGCTAACTATGGCTACACCTTC
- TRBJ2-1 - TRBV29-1 CSVEEGLRPQFF TGCAGCGTTGAAGAAGGACTAAGGCCTCAGTTCTTC
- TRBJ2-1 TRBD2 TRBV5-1 CASSLAASGSIDEQFF TGCGCCAGCAGCTTGGCGGCTAGCGGGAGCATCGATGAGCAGTTCTTC
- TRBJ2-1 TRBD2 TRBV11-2 CASSLGGSGGGPWDEQFF TGTGCCAGCAGCTTAGGCGGGAGCGGAGGAGGGCCATGGGATGAGCAGTTCTTC
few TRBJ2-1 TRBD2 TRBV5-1 CASFIAGSTVNEQFF TGCGCCAGTTTCATAGCGGGCTCTACGGTCAATGAGCAGTTCTTC